The 32 T cell receptor beta chains given below trace back to one sample, sequenced in a study of radiotherapy plus CTLA-4 blockade in lung cancer. Sequencing used immunoSEQ multiplex PCR; TCRdb keeps in-frame clones, though not all of them. The table records roughly 120,000 clones, about 83% of them present only once. The sample was peripheral blood, taken from a patient treated with radiotherapy plus ipilimumab. The receptors were gathered from a human donor with non-small cell lung cancer who had a partial response to radiotherapy plus ipilimumab.

This clone has just a few counts. The chain recombines TRBV18 with TRBJ1-1; maybe TRBD1 (5 bases). CDR3 size: 15 residues. V lost 0 bases, J lost 1 base, and 9 bases lay in between. Germline-derived CDR1 and CDR2 are KGHSH and LQKENI. The CDR3, as DNA: TGTGCCAGCTCACCACCCAGGGTCGGGAACACTGAAGCTTTCTTT. It translates to CASSPPRVGNTEAFF.

The table lists this clone with a few counts. Other DNA sequences in this specimen translate into the identical CDR3. V is TRBV27 and J is TRBJ2-7; D may be TRBD1 (6 bases). Germline CDR1 and CDR2: MNHEY and SMNVEV (reference sequence). The CDR3 sequence is 13 residues long. V dropped 5 bases and J dropped 3 bases, with 11 bases sitting between them. The CDR3 region is CASSRRTDYEQYF. The CDR3 DNA reads TGTGCCAGCAGTAGACGGACAGACTACGAGCAGTACTTC.

Concerning this clone itself: One end of the junction does not line up with germline, which may come from a read error. The chain employs TRBV7-7 and TRBJ2-6, with TRBD2 matching over 13 bases. The CDR3 sequence is 19 residues long. The germline V gene has CDR1 SSHAT and CDR2 FNYEAQ (reference sequence). DNA of the CDR3: TGTGCTAGCAGCCCCTACCCCGGGACTAGCGGGGTGGGGGCCAACGTCCTGACTTTC. Translated, it gives CASSPYPGTSGVGANVLTF.

V gene TRBV30 combines with J gene TRBJ1-2; D perhaps matches TRBD1 (5 bases). This CDR3 has 12 residues. The germline CDR1 and CDR2 sequences are GTSNPN and SVGIG (reference sequence). V dropped 4 bases and J dropped 6 bases, with 12 bases sitting between them. The CDR3 reads CAWNFRVDGYTF. CDR3 nucleotides: TGTGCCTGGAACTTCAGGGTTGATGGCTACACCTTC.

Of note for this clone: The junction and the germline gene differ at one end; a read error may be behind it. In the same sample, other DNA sequences code for this CDR3. V usage is TRBV7-9 and J usage is TRBJ1-1; TRBD1 matches 9 bases. CDR3 length: 17 amino acids. Looked up from germline, CDR1 is SEHNR and CDR2 is FQNEAQ (reference sequence). CDR3 residues: CASSFGDRASGNTEAFF. The CDR3 region has the DNA TGTGCTAGCAGCTTTGGGGACAGGGCGAGTGGAAACACTGAAGCTTTCTTT.

In this sample, this clone turned up a few times. The chain joins TRBV2 to TRBJ1-1; TRBD1 is a possible D gene (5 bases). V was shortened by 4 bases and J by 0 bases, with 9 bases between the two germline ends. The CDR3 totals 14 residues. Looked up from germline, CDR1 is SNHLY and CDR2 is FYNNEI. The CDR3 sequence is CASSGETVNTEAFF. Written as DNA, the CDR3 is TGTGCCAGCAGTGGCGAGACAGTGAACACTGAAGCTTTCTTT. Full variable domain (outside the CDR3, taken from reference TRBV2 and TRBJ1-1): EPEVTQTPSHQVTQMGQEVILRCVPISNHLYFYWYRQILGQKVEFLVSFYNNEISEKSEIFDDQFSVERPDGSNFTLKIRSTKLEDSAMYFCASSGETVNTEAFFGQGTRLTVV.

This CDR3 reads CAISELLRGNEQFF. CDR3 bases: TGTGCCATCAGTGAACTATTGAGGGGGAATGAGCAGTTCTTC. The gene calls are TRBV10-3 and TRBJ2-1, with a possible D match to TRBD1 (6 bases). This CDR3 contains 14 residues. Germline CDR1 ENHRY, CDR2 SYGVKD. V was trimmed by 3 bases and J by 7 bases, leaving 13 bases between them.

This clone was observed a few times. This sequence joins TRBV27 and TRBJ1-5; 8 nucleotides line up with TRBD1. The CDR3 runs 13 residues. V dropped 2 bases and J dropped 7; count of bases not matched to a gene: 1. The germline V gene has CDR1 MNHEY and CDR2 SMNVEV (reference sequence). The CDR3 DNA follows: TGTGCCAGCAGTTTAGCAGGGGGCCAGCCCCAGCATTTT. Translated: CASSLAGGQPQHF.

The rearrangement links TRBV7-9 to TRBJ1-4; tentative D call: TRBD1 (6 bases). Germline-derived CDR1 and CDR2 are SEHNR and FQNEAQ (reference sequence). Trimming stripped 1 base from V and 13 bases from J, with 10 bases between. CDR3 length equals 12 residues. For the CDR3, the DNA is TGTGCCAGCAGCTTAGAAGGGGGTGGACTGTTTTTT. Residues: CASSLEGGGLFF.

The J gene is TRBJ2-2, the V gene TRBV11-2, with 9 positions matching TRBD2. The V gene's germline CDR1 is SGHAT and CDR2 FQNNGV. This CDR3 comprises 16 residues. V trimming: 4 bases; J trimming: 4 bases; junction bases outside the gene matches: 7. The CDR3 protein is CASSYRLAVGTGELFF. The DNA of the CDR3 is TGTGCCAGCAGCTACCGACTAGCGGTTGGCACCGGGGAGCTGTTTTTT.

The J gene is TRBJ1-5, the V gene TRBV7-2; TRBD1 is a possible D gene (5 bases). V lost 7 bases to trimming and J lost 5 bases, with 12 bases between them. The CDR3 is 13 amino acids. Germline loops: CDR1 SGHTA, CDR2 FQGNSA. CDR3 coding DNA: TGTGCCAGCACCCAAGGGACTTATCAGCCCCAGCATTTT. The encoded protein is CASTQGTYQPQHF.

In its sample, this clone was seen once. The genes are TRBV6-5 and TRBJ2-1; 9 positions match TRBD2. CDR3 size: 12 residues. Germline V gene lookup returns CDR1 MNHEY and CDR2 SVGAGI. J lost 10 bases, V lost 4 bases, and 2 bases had no gene match. CDR3 region: CASSFSGREQFF. The CDR3 DNA follows: TGTGCCAGCAGTTTCAGCGGGAGGGAGCAGTTCTTC.

This rearrangement joins TRBV7-6 to TRBJ2-1; 7 bases fit TRBD1. This CDR3 is 16 amino acids long. Per the germline V gene, CDR1 is SGHVS and CDR2 is FNYEAQ. V trimming: 1 base; J trimming: 8 bases; junction bases outside the gene matches: 11. As DNA, the CDR3 is TGTGCCAGCAGCTTAGAAGAGGGCGCCAGGGGGTATGAGCAGTTCTTC. Translation gives CASSLEEGARGYEQFF.

The chain carries TRBV27 and TRBJ2-7; D might be TRBD2 (6 bases). The CDR3 has 14 residues. V was shortened by 0 bases and J by 6 bases, with 12 bases between the two germline ends. Germline V gene data show CDR1 as MNHEY and CDR2 as SMNVEV (reference sequence). CDR3 sequence (DNA): TGTGCCAGCAGTTTATCGCCGGGAGAATCCGAGCAGTACTTC. Its translation: CASSLSPGESEQYF.

This chain links TRBV6-5 with TRBJ2-5; TRBD2 agrees at 9 bases. The CDR3 consists of 14 residues. The germline gives CDR1 MNHEY, CDR2 SVGAGI. V lost 6 bases, J lost 0 bases, and 2 bases stayed unmatched. CDR3 DNA: TGTGCCAGCAGCCTAGCGGGATACCAAGAGACCCAGTACTTC. Amino acids: CASSLAGYQETQYF.

J is TRBJ2-1 and V is TRBV10-1; 14 positions agree with TRBD2. V lost 3 bases to trimming and J lost 9 bases; unmatched junction nucleotides: 10. This CDR3 is built from 17 residues. Germline values: CDR1 WNHNN, CDR2 SYGVQD (reference sequence). The CDR3 reads CASSEPRTSGRTSEQFF. The CDR3, as DNA: TGCGCCAGCAGTGAACCCCGGACTAGCGGGAGGACTAGTGAGCAGTTCTTC.

CDR3 DNA sequence: TGTGCCAGCAGCTTAGGGACAGGGTGGGTAGGTGACCGTGTTTATACGCAGTATTTT. Amino acid sequence: CASSLGTGWVGDRVYTQYF. The rearrangement joins TRBV7-8 to TRBJ2-3; 8 bases map to TRBD1. V shed 1 base, J shed 7 bases, and the junction held 19 bases outside the gene matches. Germline values: CDR1 SGHVS, CDR2 FQNEAQ. This CDR3 contains 19 residues.

The chain couples TRBV10-3 to TRBJ2-3; D might be TRBD2 (7 bases). Trimming left V 6 bases short and J 2 bases short, with 18 bases between. The V gene's germline CDR1 is ENHRY and CDR2 SYGVKD. This CDR3 is 16 amino acids long. In nucleotides, the CDR3 is TGTGCCATCAGACCCTCCGGGGGGCGGATCACAGATACGCAGTATTTT. Its protein is CAIRPSGGRITDTQYF.

The rearrangement links TRBV2 to TRBJ1-2; weak D call: TRBD1 (6 bases). The germline CDR1 and CDR2 sequences are SNHLY and FYNNEI. CDR3 length: 13 amino acids. The V end was cut by 1 base, the J end by 5 bases, with 8 bases between. Here the CDR3 DNA reads TGTGCCAGCAGTGAAGATACAGGGTATGGCTACACCTTC. This encodes CASSEDTGYGYTF.

V and J are TRBV2 and TRBJ2-1; 13 positions agree with TRBD2. With 7 bases clipped from V and 1 base from J, the junction kept 4 bases outside the gene matches. Germline V gives CDR1 SNHLY, CDR2 FYNNEI. The CDR3 spans 16 residues. CDR3 loop: CASIRTSGSSYNEQFF. As DNA, the CDR3 is TGTGCCAGCATAAGGACTAGCGGGAGTTCCTACAATGAGCAGTTCTTC.

This clone was observed many times. V and J are TRBV5-1 and TRBJ2-5, with 16 bases aligning to TRBD2. Trimming took 4 bases from V and 5 from J; bases not matched to a gene: 5. The length of the CDR3 is 16 residues. Germline-derived CDR1 and CDR2 are SGHRS and YFSETQ. CDR3 residues: CASSGGTSGRVETQYF. CDR3 coding DNA: TGCGCCAGCAGCGGCGGGACTAGCGGGAGGGTGGAGACCCAGTACTTC.

The V call is TRBV10-2, the J call TRBJ2-7; TRBD1 aligns across 7 bases. V shed 1 base and J 2 bases; nucleotides not matched to a gene: 5. The CDR3 sequence is 15 residues long. CDR1 and CDR2 (germline): WSHSY, SAAADI. CDR3 nucleotides: TGCGCCAGCAGTGAGTTCGGGACAGCTACCTACGAGCAGTACTTC. Its translation is CASSEFGTATYEQYF.

CDR3 sequence reads: CASNRGADTQYF. CDR3 coding DNA: TGTGCCAGCAACCGGGGGGCAGATACGCAGTATTTT. The rearrangement uses TRBV2 and TRBJ2-3; 7 bases fit TRBD2. CDR3 length equals 12 residues. V trimming: 7 bases; J trimming: 4 bases; junction bases outside the gene matches: 2. CDR1 and CDR2 from the germline V gene are SNHLY and FYNNEI.

This clone was recorded a few times. The V call is TRBV11-1, the J call TRBJ2-6; weak D call: TRBD1 (6 bases). This CDR3 is 15 amino acids long. The V end lost 5 bases, the J end lost 2 bases, and 10 bases lay between the germline ends. CDR1 SGHAT and CDR2 FQDESV come from the germline V gene (reference sequence). The CDR3 is CASSPHRAGANVLTF. The CDR3 DNA reads as TGTGCCAGCAGCCCCCACAGGGCTGGGGCCAACGTCCTGACTTTC.

The rearrangement joins TRBV5-1 to TRBJ2-5; TRBD2 matches 7 bases. The CDR3 length is 15 residues. Germline V lookup: CDR1 SGHRS, CDR2 YFSETQ. Trimming took 1 base from V and 3 from J; bases not matched to a gene: 6. DNA for the CDR3: TGCGCCAGCAGCTTGTTAGGCGGGAGTAAAGAGACCCAGTACTTC. Its protein is CASSLLGGSKETQYF.

V and J are TRBV18 and TRBJ2-3; 7 bases match TRBD2. Trimming cost V 4 bases and J 0 bases; bases outside gene matches: 4. Germline V gene sequence: CDR1 KGHSH, CDR2 LQKENI. The CDR3 is 15 amino acids. The CDR3 region is CASSRLAESTDTQYF. The CDR3 DNA follows: TGTGCCAGCTCACGGCTAGCGGAGAGCACAGATACGCAGTATTTT.

The rearrangement links TRBV7-2 to TRBJ1-5; 7 nucleotides align to TRBD1. The V segment lost 5 bases and the J segment 1 base; nucleotides outside the gene matches: 5. Germline V gene lookup returns CDR1 SGHTA and CDR2 FQGNSA. The CDR3 length is 15 residues. CDR3 bases: TGTGCCAGCAGCCTCTCAGGGGGAAGCAATCAGCCCCAGCATTTT. Its protein product is CASSLSGGSNQPQHF.

The chain's CDR3 is CAVLPGQANEAFF. CDR3 sequence (DNA): TGTGCCGTCCTACCGGGACAGGCTAATGAAGCTTTCTTT. The chain links TRBV28 to TRBJ1-1, with 8 bases lining up with TRBD1. This CDR3 contains 13 residues. Germline CDR1 and CDR2: MDHEN and SYDVKM. The V gene end was trimmed by 11 bases and the J gene end by 7 bases; junction bases not matched to a gene: 12.

This clone occurred many times. The J gene is TRBJ1-2, the V gene TRBV19, with 8 bases fitting TRBD1. In germline, CDR1 is LNHDA, CDR2 SQIVND (reference sequence). The CDR3 extends over 18 amino acids. Germline trimming cut 3 bases from V and 0 bases from J; bases unmatched to any gene: 12. CDR3 coding DNA: TGTGCCAGTAGTATCCGGACAGGGAGTTTGTCGGCTAACTATGGCTACACCTTC. Translation gives CASSIRTGSLSANYGYTF. Drawing the rest from reference TRBV19 and TRBJ1-2, the complete variable domain is DGGITQSPKYLFRKEGQNVTLSCEQNLNHDAMYWYRQDPGQGLRLIYYSQIVNDFQKGDIAEGYSVSREKKESFPLTVTSAQKNPTAFYLCASSIRTGSLSANYGYTFGSGTRLTVV.

V usage is TRBV30 and J usage is TRBJ1-1, with D hard to call. The CDR3 is 14 amino acids. Trimming removed 4 bases from V and 2 bases from J, with 14 bases in between. Germline V lookup: CDR1 GTSNPN, CDR2 SVGIG (reference sequence). CDR3: CAWTLYSVNTEAFF. DNA for the CDR3: TGTGCCTGGACCCTGTATTCGGTAAACACTGAAGCTTTCTTT. The full variable domain, completed using reference TRBV30 and TRBJ1-1, is SQTIHQWPATLVQPVGSPLSLECTVEGTSNPNLYWYRQAAGRGLQLLFYSVGIGQISSEVPQNLSASRPQDRQFILSSKKLLLSDSGFYLCAWTLYSVNTEAFFGQGTRLTVV.

The CDR3 here is CASSEYALGRGQEKLFF. Written as DNA, the CDR3 is TGTGCCAGCAGTGAATATGCGCTTGGCAGGGGGCAGGAAAAACTGTTTTTT. The V gene is TRBV25-1, the J gene TRBJ1-4; 8 positions match TRBD1. The ends lost 0 bases at V and 8 bases at J; junction bases unmatched: 11. The CDR3 length is 17 residues. CDR1 and CDR2 from the germline V gene are MGHDK and SYGVNS.

This chain connects TRBV9 to TRBJ2-7, with TRBD2 matching over 9 bases. The CDR3 is 16 amino acids. With 4 bases clipped from V and 5 bases from J, the junction kept 13 bases outside the gene matches. Germline CDR1 and CDR2: SGDLS and YYNGEE. CDR3 in amino acids: CASSTRAAGGEDEQYF. CDR3 sequence (DNA): TGTGCCAGCAGCACCAGGGCGGCGGGAGGGGAGGACGAGCAGTACTTC.